The clone carrying this TCR beta chain occurred a few times. Patients aged 18 to 65 had newly diagnosed hyperthyroidism of under 2 months' duration. Researchers took RNA transcripts and amplified the TCR beta CDR3 regions from them. In the first-round RT-PCR of the TCR CDR3, the HTBI primer set was used. TCRdb called the multiplex PCR reads again in MiXCR, with one record for every CDR3 protein. The sample has around 520,000 distinct CDR3 sequences; 14% are singletons. Germline assignment: CDR1 SGHRS and CDR2 YFSETQ. This CDR3 has 15 residues. Losses at the gene ends were 4 bases for V and 4 bases for J; bases not matched to a gene: 7. The data are from a study of T cells in Graves' hyperthyroidism and ophthalmopathy.

The sequence came from a woman between 40 and 55 years old with Graves' hyperthyroidism. The sequenced sample consisted of blood. This chain links TRBV5-1 with TRBJ2-5, with 10 bases aligning to TRBD2. The DNA for the CDR3 is TGCGCCAGCAGCGACGGGACTAGCGTGGCAGAGACCCAGTACTTC. Its translation is CASSDGTSVAETQYF.